This section outlines one T cell receptor (beta chain) sequence together with its context. The target antigen is unknown. The germline V and J ends were trimmed by 6 bases and 4 bases, with 12 bases remaining between them. The CDR3 runs to 14 residues. These data are taken from a study of T cells after yellow fever vaccination. Conversion of TCR transcripts into cDNA relied on 5'RACE template switching, which added a universal primer site and UMIs. MiXCR, run by TCRdb on the 5' RACE reads, gives a single entry per CDR3 protein. The table lists around 400,000 distinct CDR3 sequences, roughly 12% of them singletons. Study outcomes and limitations: The secondary response was weaker, and its peak arrived faster, on day 5 versus 15. Most primary-vaccination clones recurred post-booster (approximately 95% CD4, roughly 87% CD8).

The chain employs TRBV12-3 or TRBV12-4 and TRBJ1-4; D is ambiguous. The material sequenced was PBMCs, taken on the day of the first yellow fever vaccination. The TCR was taken from a young man who received the YFV17D yellow fever vaccine. CDR3 DNA sequence: TGTGCCAGCAGCAGGAAGAGCTTTAATGAAAAACTGTTTTTT. It yields the protein CASSRKSFNEKLFF.